What follows are 20 T cell receptor beta chains derived from one specimen sequenced in a study of blood T cell repertoires in COVID-19. Method: immunoSEQ multiplex PCR; TCRdb's copy keeps in-frame clones and lacks some. Here the sample spans 150,000 to 200,000 clones, roughly 93% being singletons. The sequenced sample consisted of peripheral blood. The receptors shown here come from a man between 18 and 29 years old with acute or convalescent COVID-19.

This clone came up once. V and J are TRBV25-1 and TRBJ1-1; no clear D. Germline CDR1 is MGHDK and CDR2 is SYGVNS. Trimming pared 4 bases from V and 5 bases from J, leaving 11 bases between. The CDR3 covers 13 residues. CDR3 amino acids: CASSGRGDTEAFF. The DNA for the CDR3 is TGTGCCAGCAGTGGGCGGGGAGATACTGAAGCTTTCTTT.

Regarding this clone: As the CDR3 is not closed by the conserved phenylalanine or tryptophan, this likely results from a read error. The limits of the CDR3 on the DNA are not certain, so only TCRdb's listed CDR3 is given. The chain couples TRBV21-1 to TRBJ2-7; the D call in the table, TRBD1, was not verified against the DNA. TRBV21-1 is classified as a pseudogene. The CDR3 comprises 10 residues, both ends counted. CDR3 residues: CASSSRDRIN.

The chain combines TRBV19 with TRBJ1-1; D uncertain. Trimming cost V 7 bases and J 0 bases, with 9 bases left between them. This CDR3 is 13 amino acids long. Germline CDR1 reads LNHDA; CDR2 reads SQIVND (reference sequence). CDR3 DNA sequence: TGTGCCAGTAAGACACCCGTGAACACTGAAGCTTTCTTT. It yields the protein CASKTPVNTEAFF.

The chain couples TRBV7-2 to TRBJ2-1, with a tentative D call TRBD1 (6 bases). V lost 6 bases and J lost 1, with 16 bases in between. The CDR3 contains 16 residues. The germline CDR1 and CDR2 sequences are SGHTA and FQGNSA. The CDR3 loop is CASSLGTGWSYNEQFF. The DNA for the CDR3 is TGTGCCAGCAGTCTTGGAACAGGGTGGTCCTACAATGAGCAGTTCTTC.

This clone has more than one count but fewer than ten. The chain has TRBV29-1 and TRBJ1-1; 7 nucleotides line up with TRBD1. The CDR3 loop spans 12 amino acids. Per germline, CDR1 SQVTM and CDR2 ANQGSEA. V lost 7 bases to trimming and J lost 1 base; unmatched junction nucleotides: 3. The CDR3 sequence is CSARTGNTEAFF. The CDR3 DNA reads TGCAGCGCCCGGACAGGGAACACTGAAGCTTTCTTT.

The table lists this clone with a few counts. The chain uses TRBV19 and TRBJ1-5; D is unresolved. This CDR3 is 14 amino acids long. The V and J ends lost 1 base and 4 bases respectively, with 8 bases between them. The germline V gene has CDR1 LNHDA and CDR2 SQIVND (reference sequence). CDR3 DNA: TGTGCCAGTAGTATAGTCCGGGGTAATCAGCCCCAGCATTTT. This translates into CASSIVRGNQPQHF.

This chain connects TRBV11-2 to TRBJ2-1; 8 bases line up with TRBD1. V shed 3 bases, J shed 2 bases, and the junction held 3 bases outside the gene matches. Germline assignment: CDR1 SGHAT and CDR2 FQNNGV. The CDR3 runs to 15 residues. For the CDR3, the DNA is TGTGCCAGCAGCTTCGGACAGGGAACCTACAATGAGCAGTTCTTC. It codes for CASSFGQGTYNEQFF.

The chain combines TRBV13 with TRBJ2-7, with TRBD2 as a possible D gene (6 bases). Trimming took 5 bases from V and 0 from J, leaving 11 bases between them. Germline lookup yields CDR1 PRHDT and CDR2 FYEKMQ (reference sequence). The CDR3 has 14 residues. CDR3 amino acids: CASSRLGDSYEQYF. The CDR3 DNA reads as TGTGCCAGCAGCCGACTAGGGGACTCCTACGAGCAGTACTTC.

The chain is built from TRBV4-2 and TRBJ1-2; D is unresolved. The V gene lost 1 base and the J gene lost 2 bases, with 8 bases spanning the gap. This CDR3 has 14 residues. Germline CDR1 and CDR2: LGHNA and YNFKEQ. CDR3 protein: CASSQGAANYGYTF. The CDR3 DNA sequence: TGTGCCAGCAGCCAAGGGGCCGCAAACTATGGCTACACCTTC.

The gene calls are TRBV9 and TRBJ2-5, with D unresolved. Per the germline V gene, CDR1 is SGDLS and CDR2 is YYNGEE. Trimming removed 0 bases at V and 3 bases at J, with 6 bases between. The CDR3 sequence is 13 residues long. This CDR3 reads CASSVGVEETQYF. In nucleotides, the CDR3 is TGTGCCAGCAGCGTAGGCGTAGAAGAGACCCAGTACTTC.

This rearrangement joins TRBV11-2 to TRBJ2-7; no clear D gene. The length of the CDR3 is 13 residues. Germline CDR1 SGHAT, CDR2 FQNNGV. V was trimmed by 0 bases and J by 5 bases, leaving 8 bases between them. The CDR3 region has the DNA TGTGCCAGCAGCTTAGAACGAGTTAACGAGCAGTACTTC. This codes for CASSLERVNEQYF.

In DNA, the CDR3 is TGTGCCAGCAGCTTGGAGGGACAGGGATTCAATCAGCCCCAGCATTTT. It codes for CASSLEGQGFNQPQHF. This chain connects TRBV5-6 to TRBJ1-5, with 9 bases that match TRBD1. The CDR3 covers 16 residues. Germline CDR1 SGHDT, CDR2 YYEEEE. J gave up 3 bases and V 0 bases, and 4 bases lay outside the gene matches.

This chain uses TRBV5-1 with TRBJ1-4; D not resolved. Trimming shortened V by 0 bases and J by 3 bases, and 6 bases separated the two germline ends. This CDR3 region has 14 residues. CDR1 and CDR2 from the germline V gene are SGHRS and YFSETQ. CDR3 coding DNA: TGCGCCAGCAGCTTGGATTCTCCTAATGAAAAACTGTTTTTT. Its translation is CASSLDSPNEKLFF.

V and J are TRBV12-3 or TRBV12-4 and TRBJ2-3; D perhaps matches TRBD1 (5 bases). The length of the CDR3 is 13 residues. The V and J ends lost 3 bases and 2 bases respectively, with 6 bases between them. CDR3 residues: CASSFRVTDTQYF. The CDR3 DNA reads TGTGCCAGCAGTTTCAGGGTCACAGATACGCAGTATTTT.

The chain links TRBV19 to TRBJ1-1; D is perhaps TRBD1 (5 bases). CDR1 and CDR2 (germline): LNHDA, SQIVND (reference sequence). The V gene lost 7 bases and the J gene lost 0 bases, with 9 bases spanning the gap. The CDR3 runs to 13 residues. For the CDR3, the DNA is TGTGCCAGTACTCGGGGGATGAACACTGAAGCTTTCTTT. Encoded protein: CASTRGMNTEAFF.

This chain links TRBV15 with TRBJ2-7; a possible D gene is TRBD1 (6 bases). Germline V gene sequence: CDR1 LNHNV, CDR2 YYDKDF (reference sequence). V was clipped by 0 bases and J by 3 bases, with 15 bases between them. There are 16 residues in the CDR3. As DNA, the CDR3 is TGTGCCACCAGCAGAGAACGGGGCAGGGGAGACTACGAGCAGTACTTC. Protein product: CATSRERGRGDYEQYF.

The gene calls are TRBV4-2 and TRBJ2-6; tentatively, D is TRBD2 (5 bases). The ends were cut back, 2 bases at V and 2 bases at J, with 13 bases in the middle. CDR3 length: 17 amino acids. The germline gives CDR1 LGHNA, CDR2 YNFKEQ. The chain's CDR3 is CASSQRGPLAGANVLTF. In DNA form, the CDR3 reads TGTGCCAGCAGCCAACGGGGTCCTCTCGCTGGGGCCAACGTCCTGACTTTC.

This chain uses TRBV5-1 with TRBJ2-5, with 8 bases that match TRBD1. The CDR3 extends over 16 amino acids. The germline CDR1 and CDR2 sequences are SGHRS and YFSETQ. Losses at the gene ends were 2 bases for V and 2 bases for J; bases not matched to a gene: 8. CDR3 region: CASSLSPGGMQETQYF. In DNA form, the CDR3 reads TGCGCCAGCAGCTTAAGTCCAGGGGGCATGCAAGAGACCCAGTACTTC.

The sample holds a few counts of this clone. The chain joins TRBV29-1 to TRBJ2-7; a possible D gene is TRBD1 (5 bases). The V end was cut by 5 bases, the J end by 0 bases, with 14 bases between. The CDR3 runs to 14 residues. CDR1 SQVTM and CDR2 ANQGSEA come from the germline V gene. The CDR3 region has the DNA TGCAGCGTTCGACAGTCCCCTAGCTCCTACGAGCAGTACTTC. Residues: CSVRQSPSSYEQYF.

The V call is TRBV19, the J call TRBJ1-5; D is unclear. The V and J ends lost 4 bases and 0 bases respectively, with 13 bases between them. This CDR3 comprises 16 residues. In germline, CDR1 is LNHDA, CDR2 SQIVND (reference sequence). The CDR3: CASSTSGVVSNQPQHF. The CDR3 coding sequence is TGTGCCAGTAGTACGTCCGGGGTAGTTAGCAATCAGCCCCAGCATTTT.